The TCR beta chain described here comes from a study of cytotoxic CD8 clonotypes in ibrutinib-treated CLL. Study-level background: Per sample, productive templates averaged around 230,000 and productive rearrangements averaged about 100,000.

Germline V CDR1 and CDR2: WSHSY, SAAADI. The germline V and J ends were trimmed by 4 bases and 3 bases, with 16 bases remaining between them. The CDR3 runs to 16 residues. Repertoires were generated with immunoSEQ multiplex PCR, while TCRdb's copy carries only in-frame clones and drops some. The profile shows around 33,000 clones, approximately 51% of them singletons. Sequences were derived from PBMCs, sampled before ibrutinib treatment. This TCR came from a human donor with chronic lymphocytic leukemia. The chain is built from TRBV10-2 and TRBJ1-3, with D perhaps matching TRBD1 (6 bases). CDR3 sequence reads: CASSAGFTGLGNTIYF. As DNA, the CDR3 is TGCGCCAGCAGTGCAGGATTCACAGGGCTTGGAAACACCATATATTTT.